This note documents a single T cell receptor (beta chain) sequence. Its antigen is as yet unknown. This specimen belongs to a study of OX40 agonist ivuxolimab in advanced cancers. Across the whole study: Those treated in dose escalation had hepatocellular carcinoma, melanoma, renal cell cancer or head and neck cancer. Notes on the study in general: The mean number of expanded clones was higher in CD8+ T cells than in CD4+.

Assay used: immunoSEQ multiplex PCR; TCRdb lists only in-frame clones, some missing. The sample has roughly 53,000 clones, 84% seen once; the top ten hold roughly 0.6%. The V segment lost 5 bases and the J segment 6 bases; nucleotides outside the gene matches: 9. This CDR3 comprises 15 residues. Germline CDR1 and CDR2: SGHRS and YFSETQ. The sample consisted of CD4+ or CD8+ T cells sorted from blood, taken in a trial of the OX40 agonist ivuxolimab. The chain employs TRBV5-1 and TRBJ2-1; 9 positions match TRBD1. This clonotype was obtained from an adult with an advanced solid tumor such as melanoma, head and neck, liver or kidney cancer. The CDR3 loop reads CASSQGTGTGNEQFF. CDR3 coding DNA: TGCGCCAGCAGTCAAGGGACAGGGACCGGCAATGAGCAGTTCTTC. The whole variable domain, filled in from reference TRBV5-1 and TRBJ2-1, reads KAGVTQTPRYLIKTRGQQVTLSCSPISGHRSVSWYQQTPGQGLQFLFEYFSETQRNKGNFPGRFSGRQFSNSRSEMNVSTLELGDSALYLCASSQGTGTGNEQFFGPGTRLTVL.